This TCR beta chain was obtained from a study of blood T cells in healthy people across ages. This clonotype was detected a few times. Trimming cost V 5 bases and J 5 bases; bases outside gene matches: 6. Germline CDR1 LNHDA, CDR2 SQIVND (reference sequence). The CDR3 loop spans 14 amino acids. The second PCR ran about 6 to 11 cycles with a sample-barcoded 5' primer and J-beta primers. TCRdb processed the 5' RACE reads anew with MiXCR; each CDR3 protein has one entry. The repertoire holds hundreds of thousands of distinct CDR3 sequences, with around 24% as singletons. The sample was also linked to a second study, of T cells of mothers and their children.

The sequence was obtained from a boy aged 5-17 years in good health. The genes are TRBV19 and TRBJ2-5; 9 bases align to TRBD1. The sequenced sample was blood. This CDR3 reads CASSRTGEWETQYF. The CDR3 coding sequence is TGTGCCAGTAGTCGGACAGGGGAGTGGGAGACCCAGTACTTC. Complete variable domain (other parts from reference TRBV19 and TRBJ2-5): DGGITQSPKYLFRKEGQNVTLSCEQNLNHDAMYWYRQDPGQGLRLIYYSQIVNDFQKGDIAEGYSVSREKKESFPLTVTSAQKNPTAFYLCASSRTGEWETQYFGPGTRLLVL.